This T cell receptor (beta chain) was captured by sequencing in a study of identical twins. Study-wide results and caveats: Conclusions relied on cross-sectional statistical analysis, not following the same donors. Beta clonotypes that were abundant in cord blood contained fewer insertions, a pattern absent from memory repertoires.

Only healthy Caucasians were included as donors. This clonotype was found many times. The antigen is undetermined. Trimming removed 3 bases from V and 5 bases from J; junction bases left unmatched: 7. Germline assignment: CDR1 SGHRS and CDR2 YFSETQ. This CDR3 region has 15 residues. TCRdb redid the calling of the 5' RACE reads with MiXCR, one entry per CDR3 protein. The data contain a few hundred thousand distinct CDR3 sequences, 7.5% to 9.5% of them singletons. This sample also belongs to another study, concerning yellow fever vaccine responses in identical twins.

This receptor was taken from a woman in her late teens or twenties in good health. The chain recombines TRBV5-1 with TRBJ2-7, with 11 bases lining up with TRBD2. The sample taken for sequencing was CD8+ T cells sorted from blood. The CDR3, as DNA: TGCGCCAGCAGCTCACTAGCGGGAGAGCGCCACGAGCAGTACTTC. As protein: CASSSLAGERHEQYF.